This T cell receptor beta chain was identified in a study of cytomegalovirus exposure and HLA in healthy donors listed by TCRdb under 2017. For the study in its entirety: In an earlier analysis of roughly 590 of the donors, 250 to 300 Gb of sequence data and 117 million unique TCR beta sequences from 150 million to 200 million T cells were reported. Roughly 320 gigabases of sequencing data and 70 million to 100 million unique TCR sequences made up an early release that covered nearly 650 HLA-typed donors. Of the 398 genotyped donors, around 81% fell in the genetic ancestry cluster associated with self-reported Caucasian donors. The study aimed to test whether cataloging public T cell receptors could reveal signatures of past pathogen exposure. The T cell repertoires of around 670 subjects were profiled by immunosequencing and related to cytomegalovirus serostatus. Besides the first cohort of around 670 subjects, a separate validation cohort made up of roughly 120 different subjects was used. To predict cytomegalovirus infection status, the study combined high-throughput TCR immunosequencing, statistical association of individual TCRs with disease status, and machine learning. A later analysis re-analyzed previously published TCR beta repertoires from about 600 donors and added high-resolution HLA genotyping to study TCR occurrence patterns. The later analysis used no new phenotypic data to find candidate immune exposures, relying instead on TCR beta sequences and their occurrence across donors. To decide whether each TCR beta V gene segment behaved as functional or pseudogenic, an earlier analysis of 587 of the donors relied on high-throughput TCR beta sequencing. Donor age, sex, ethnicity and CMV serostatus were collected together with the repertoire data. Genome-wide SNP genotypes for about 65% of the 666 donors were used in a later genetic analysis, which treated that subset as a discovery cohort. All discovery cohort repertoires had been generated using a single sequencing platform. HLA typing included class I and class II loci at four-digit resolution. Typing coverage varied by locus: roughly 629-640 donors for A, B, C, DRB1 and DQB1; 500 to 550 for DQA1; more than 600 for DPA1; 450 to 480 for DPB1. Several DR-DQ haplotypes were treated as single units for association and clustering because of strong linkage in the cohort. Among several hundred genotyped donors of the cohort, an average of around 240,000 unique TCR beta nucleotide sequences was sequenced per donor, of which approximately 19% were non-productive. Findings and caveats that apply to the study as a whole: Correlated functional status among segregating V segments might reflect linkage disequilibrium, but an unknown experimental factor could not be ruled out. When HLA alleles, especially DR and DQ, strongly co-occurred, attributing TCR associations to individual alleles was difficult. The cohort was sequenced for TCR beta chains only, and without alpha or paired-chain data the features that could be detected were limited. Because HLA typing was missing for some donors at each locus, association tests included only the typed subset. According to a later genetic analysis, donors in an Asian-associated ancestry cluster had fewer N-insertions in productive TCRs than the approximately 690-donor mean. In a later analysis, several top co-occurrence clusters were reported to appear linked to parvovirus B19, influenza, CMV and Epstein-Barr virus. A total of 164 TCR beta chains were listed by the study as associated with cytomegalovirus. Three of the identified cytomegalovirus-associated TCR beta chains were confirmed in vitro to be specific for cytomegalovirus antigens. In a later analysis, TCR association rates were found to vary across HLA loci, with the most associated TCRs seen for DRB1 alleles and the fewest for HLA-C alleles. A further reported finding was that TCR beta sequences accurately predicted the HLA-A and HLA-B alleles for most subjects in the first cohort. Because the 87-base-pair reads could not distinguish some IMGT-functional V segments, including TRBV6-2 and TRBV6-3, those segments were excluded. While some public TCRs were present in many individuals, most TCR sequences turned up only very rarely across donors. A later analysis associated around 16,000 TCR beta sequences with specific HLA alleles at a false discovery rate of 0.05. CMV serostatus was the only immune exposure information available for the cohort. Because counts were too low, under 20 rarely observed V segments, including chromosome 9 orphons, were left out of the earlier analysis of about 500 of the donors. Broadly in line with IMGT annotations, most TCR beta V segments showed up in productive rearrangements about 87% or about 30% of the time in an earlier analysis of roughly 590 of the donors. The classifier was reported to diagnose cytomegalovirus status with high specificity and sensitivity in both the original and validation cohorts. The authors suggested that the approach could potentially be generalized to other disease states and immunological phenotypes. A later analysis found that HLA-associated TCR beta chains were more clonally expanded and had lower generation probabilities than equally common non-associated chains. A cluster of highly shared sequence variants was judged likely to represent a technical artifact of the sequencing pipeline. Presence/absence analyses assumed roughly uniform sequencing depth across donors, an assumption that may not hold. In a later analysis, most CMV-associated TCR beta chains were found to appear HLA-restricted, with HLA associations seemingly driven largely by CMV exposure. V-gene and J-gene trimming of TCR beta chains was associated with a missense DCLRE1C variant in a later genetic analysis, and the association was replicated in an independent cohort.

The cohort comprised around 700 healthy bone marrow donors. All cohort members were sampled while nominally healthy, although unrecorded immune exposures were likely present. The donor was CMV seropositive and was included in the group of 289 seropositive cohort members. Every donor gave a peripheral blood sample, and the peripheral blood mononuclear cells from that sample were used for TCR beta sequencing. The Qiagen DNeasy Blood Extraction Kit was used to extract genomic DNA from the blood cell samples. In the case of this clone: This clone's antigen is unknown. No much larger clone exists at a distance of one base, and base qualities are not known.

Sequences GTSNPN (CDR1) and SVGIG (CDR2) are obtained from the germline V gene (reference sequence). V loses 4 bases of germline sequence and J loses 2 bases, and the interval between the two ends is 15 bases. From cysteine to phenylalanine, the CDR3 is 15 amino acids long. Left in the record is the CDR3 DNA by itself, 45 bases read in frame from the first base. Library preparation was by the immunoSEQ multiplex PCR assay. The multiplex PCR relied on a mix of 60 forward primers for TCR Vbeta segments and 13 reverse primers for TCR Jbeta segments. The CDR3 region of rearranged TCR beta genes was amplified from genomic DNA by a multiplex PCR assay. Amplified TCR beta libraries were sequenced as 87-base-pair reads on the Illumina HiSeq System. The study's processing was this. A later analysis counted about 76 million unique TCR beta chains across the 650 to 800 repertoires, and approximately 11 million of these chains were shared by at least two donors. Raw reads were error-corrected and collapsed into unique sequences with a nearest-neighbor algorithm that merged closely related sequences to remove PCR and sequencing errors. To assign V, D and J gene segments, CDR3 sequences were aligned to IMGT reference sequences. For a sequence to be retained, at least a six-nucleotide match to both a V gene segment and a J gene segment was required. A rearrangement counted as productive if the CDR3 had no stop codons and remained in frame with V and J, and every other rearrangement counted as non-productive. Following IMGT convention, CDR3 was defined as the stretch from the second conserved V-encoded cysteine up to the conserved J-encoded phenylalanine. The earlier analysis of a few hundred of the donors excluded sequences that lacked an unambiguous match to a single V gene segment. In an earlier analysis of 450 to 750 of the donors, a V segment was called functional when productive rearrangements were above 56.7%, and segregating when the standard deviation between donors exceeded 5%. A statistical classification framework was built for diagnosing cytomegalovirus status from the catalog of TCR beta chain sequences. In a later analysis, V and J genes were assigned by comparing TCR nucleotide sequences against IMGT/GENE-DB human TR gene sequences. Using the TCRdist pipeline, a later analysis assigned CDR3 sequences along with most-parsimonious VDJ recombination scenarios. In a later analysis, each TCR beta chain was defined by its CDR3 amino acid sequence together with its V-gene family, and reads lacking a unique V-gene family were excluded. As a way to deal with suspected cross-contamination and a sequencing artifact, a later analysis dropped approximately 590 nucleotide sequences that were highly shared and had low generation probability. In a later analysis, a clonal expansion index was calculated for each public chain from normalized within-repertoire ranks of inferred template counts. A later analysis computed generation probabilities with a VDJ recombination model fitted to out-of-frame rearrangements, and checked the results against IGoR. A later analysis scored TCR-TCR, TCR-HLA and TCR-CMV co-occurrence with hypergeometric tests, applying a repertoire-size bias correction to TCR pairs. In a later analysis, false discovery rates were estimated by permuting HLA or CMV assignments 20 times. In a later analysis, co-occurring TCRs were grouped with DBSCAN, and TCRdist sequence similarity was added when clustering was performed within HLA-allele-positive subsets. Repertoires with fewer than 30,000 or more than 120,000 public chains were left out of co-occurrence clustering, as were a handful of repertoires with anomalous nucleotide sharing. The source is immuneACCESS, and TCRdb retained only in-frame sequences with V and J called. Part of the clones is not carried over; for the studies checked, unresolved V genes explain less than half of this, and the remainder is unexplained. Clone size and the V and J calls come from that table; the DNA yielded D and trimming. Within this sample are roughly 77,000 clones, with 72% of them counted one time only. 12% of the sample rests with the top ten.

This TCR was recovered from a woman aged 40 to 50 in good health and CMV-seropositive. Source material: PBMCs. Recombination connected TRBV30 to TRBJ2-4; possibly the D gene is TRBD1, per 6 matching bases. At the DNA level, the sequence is TGTGCCTGGACAGGGGACCCCTTATCCAAAAACATTCAGTACTTC. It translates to CAWTGDPLSKNIQYF.